A single sample is the source of the 27 T cell receptor beta chains below, sequenced in a study of patients and donors after allogeneic stem cell transplantation. TCRdb reprocessed the RT-PCR reads with MiXCR, giving one entry per CDR3 protein. The data show some 880,000 distinct CDR3 sequences, approximately 18% seen once. Sequenced: blood, either unsorted or a sorted T cell fraction (not recorded which). Receptor source: a human donor who was either an allogeneic HSCT recipient or a stem cell or donor lymphocyte infusion donor (not recorded which). It is not recorded whose cells these are; they may come from a transplant donor.

This chain connects TRBV10-3 to TRBJ1-1; D may be TRBD1 (5 bases). This CDR3 spans 17 amino acids. The ends were cut back, 6 bases at V and 1 base at J, with 21 bases in the middle. The germline CDR1 and CDR2 sequences are ENHRY and SYGVKD. CDR3 bases: TGTGCCATCAGGGTCGGGGCCCTTAACGACGCGAACACTGAAGCTTTCTTT. Its translation: CAIRVGALNDANTEAFF.

This clonotype was observed a few times. The chain couples TRBV24-1 to TRBJ2-7; no reliable D call. This CDR3 has 13 amino acids. Trimming left V 4 bases short and J 3 bases short, with 9 bases between. Looked up from germline, CDR1 is KGHDR and CDR2 is SFDVKD. The CDR3 region is CATSDRLDYEQYF. The CDR3 region has the DNA TGTGCCACCAGTGACCGCCTGGACTACGAGCAGTACTTC.

This chain connects TRBV6-1 to TRBJ2-5, with TRBD1 identical over 8 bases. The length of the CDR3 is 16 residues. CDR1 is MNHNS and CDR2 is SASEGT in the germline V gene. Trimming removed 4 bases from V and 4 bases from J; junction bases left unmatched: 11. CDR3 nucleotides: TGTGCCAGCAGTGCCTCCTCCAGGGGGCGTGGAGAGACCCAGTACTTC. Encoded protein: CASSASSRGRGETQYF.

V gene TRBV29-1 combines with J gene TRBJ2-3; 10 bases align to TRBD2. Germline values: CDR1 SQVTM, CDR2 ANQGSEA. The CDR3 runs to 16 residues. V was pared by 5 bases and J by 4 bases, with 12 bases of the junction left unmatched. The CDR3 is CSVRRGGLAEADTQYF. In nucleotides, the CDR3 is TGCAGCGTTCGGAGGGGTGGACTAGCGGAAGCAGATACGCAGTATTTT.

This clonotype has only a few counts. The chain has TRBV18 and TRBJ2-1; TRBD2 matches 8 bases. V was pared by 3 bases and J by 6 bases, with 7 bases of the junction left unmatched. Germline loops: CDR1 KGHSH, CDR2 LQKENI. The CDR3 runs to 15 residues. CDR3 in DNA: TGTGCCAGCTCACCCAGCGGGGGAGACGGCAATGAGCAGTTCTTC. Translated, it gives CASSPSGGDGNEQFF. Variable domain in full (rest from reference TRBV18 and TRBJ2-1): NAGVMQNPRHLVRRRGQEARLRCSPMKGHSHVYWYRQLPEEGLKFMVYLQKENIIDESGMPKERFSAEFPKEGPSILRIQQVVRGDSAAYFCASSPSGGDGNEQFFGPGTRLTVL.

This sequence joins TRBV7-2 and TRBJ2-7; D unresolved. V shed 4 bases and J shed 4 bases, with 11 bases lying between them. The germline CDR1 and CDR2 sequences are SGHTA and FQGNSA. The CDR3 runs to 13 residues. CDR3 coding DNA: TGTGCCAGCAGCTCGACGTCAGAATACGAGCAGTACTTC. This translates into CASSSTSEYEQYF.

The V gene is TRBV5-1, the J gene TRBJ2-4, with D perhaps being TRBD1 or TRBD2 (7 bases each). The CDR3 is 16 amino acids. Looked up from germline, CDR1 is SGHRS and CDR2 is YFSETQ. V was clipped by 2 bases and J by 7 bases, with 19 bases between them. This CDR3 is CASSFDREGGGNIQYF. Written as DNA, the CDR3 is TGCGCCAGCAGCTTCGACAGGGAGGGTGGCGGGAACATTCAGTACTTC.

This chain uses TRBV7-2 with TRBJ1-2, with D perhaps matching TRBD1 (6 bases). CDR3 size: 16 residues. Deletions cut 3 bases from V and 3 bases from J, with 17 bases between. Germline assignment: CDR1 SGHTA and CDR2 FQGNSA. The CDR3 is CASSFPSRGHYYGYTF. In nucleotides, the CDR3 is TGTGCCAGCAGCTTCCCCTCCCGGGGACATTACTATGGCTACACCTTC.

The chain links TRBV20-1 to TRBJ2-1; 15 bases map to TRBD2. The J segment lost 7 bases and the V segment lost 6 bases, leaving 4 bases of the junction unmatched. CDR3 length: 14 amino acids. Germline V gives CDR1 DFQATT, CDR2 SNEGSKA (reference sequence). The CDR3 bases are TGCAGTGCAGAGGGGACTAGCGGGGGGAATGAGCAGTTCTTC. Translation gives CSAEGTSGGNEQFF.

This clonotype was detected a few times. The rearrangement links TRBV5-1 to TRBJ2-5, with 9 bases aligning to TRBD2. J lost 4 bases, V lost 0 bases, and 4 bases had no gene match. Germline V gene sequence: CDR1 SGHRS, CDR2 YFSETQ. The CDR3 is 15 amino acids. The CDR3, as DNA: TGCGCCAGCAGCTTGGGTAGCGGGAGCCCAGAGACCCAGTACTTC. Encoded protein: CASSLGSGSPETQYF.

The CDR3 nucleotides are TGTGCCAGTAGTACAGGGTGGGGCGGCTACACCTTC. Residues: CASSTGWGGYTF. The rearrangement uses TRBV19 and TRBJ1-2; D is perhaps TRBD1 (5 bases). V was clipped by 4 bases and J by 8 bases, with 11 bases between them. Germline CDR1 LNHDA, CDR2 SQIVND (reference sequence). The CDR3 runs 12 residues.

This clonotype was counted between two and nine times. This rearrangement joins TRBV5-6 to TRBJ2-7, with TRBD2 matching over 7 bases. V dropped 5 bases and J dropped 6; count of bases not matched to a gene: 8. There are 13 residues in the CDR3. The germline V gene encodes CDR1 SGHDT and CDR2 YYEEEE. The CDR3 DNA follows: TGTGCCAGCAGTCTTGGACTAGGTGCCGAGCAGTACTTC. Its protein is CASSLGLGAEQYF.

Remarks on this clonotype: Germline and junction disagree at one end, which may indicate a read error. V usage is TRBV20-1 and J usage is TRBJ1-2; no reliable D call. The germline gives CDR1 DFQATT, CDR2 SNEGSKA (reference sequence). CDR3 length: 13 residues. CDR3 DNA sequence: TGCAGTGCTGGAGACGGTGTTAACTATGGCTACACCTTC. Its protein is CSAGDGVNYGYTF.

This clonotype showed up just a few times. The chain is built from TRBV5-1 and TRBJ2-5; a weak D match, TRBD1 (8 bases). V was trimmed by 4 bases and J by 2 bases, leaving 18 bases between them. The CDR3 length is 16 residues. Germline V CDR1 and CDR2: SGHRS, YFSETQ. In nucleotides, the CDR3 is TGCGCCAGCAGCCTACTACAGGGGGGGAAGCAAGAGACCCAGTACTTC. Translated: CASSLLQGGKQETQYF.

The chain employs TRBV4-2 and TRBJ2-7; TRBD2 matches at 8 bases. Trimming removed 1 base from V and 6 bases from J; junction bases left unmatched: 8. CDR3 length: 15 residues. In germline, CDR1 is LGHNA, CDR2 YNFKEQ. The CDR3 reads CASSQGAAGESEQYF. The CDR3 coding sequence is TGTGCCAGCAGCCAAGGCGCAGCGGGAGAATCCGAGCAGTACTTC.

The chain has TRBV9 and TRBJ1-6, with D tentatively TRBD1 (6 bases). The CDR3 loop spans 15 amino acids. Germline V CDR1 and CDR2: SGDLS, YYNGEE. Between the trimmed V and J ends, which lost 6 bases and 4 bases, there was a span of 14 bases. CDR3 sequence (DNA): TGTGCCAGCAACACAGGACAGCCTTATAATTCACCCCTCCACTTT. This encodes CASNTGQPYNSPLHF.

This clonotype was detected many times. The chain recombines TRBV5-1 with TRBJ2-5, with D unresolved. The germline V gene encodes CDR1 SGHRS and CDR2 YFSETQ. There are 14 residues in the CDR3. The ends were cut back, 5 bases at V and 1 base at J, with 12 bases in the middle. The CDR3 region is CASRHTEPQETQYF. CDR3 sequence (DNA): TGCGCCAGCAGACACACAGAGCCCCAAGAGACCCAGTACTTC.

The chain couples TRBV5-1 to TRBJ1-6; the D is unclear. The germline V gene encodes CDR1 SGHRS and CDR2 YFSETQ. The CDR3 runs to 15 residues. The V end lost 0 bases, the J end lost 4 bases, and 8 bases lay between the germline ends. CDR3 residues: CASSLEGRYNSPLHF. The CDR3 DNA is TGCGCCAGCAGCTTGGAGGGCAGATATAATTCACCCCTCCACTTT.

In its sample, this clonotype was seen many times. The rearrangement uses TRBV5-1 and TRBJ2-2, with 9 nucleotides matching TRBD2. The CDR3 has 16 residues. J gave up 2 bases and V 4 bases, and 6 bases lay outside the gene matches. In germline, CDR1 is SGHRS, CDR2 YFSETQ. The CDR3 DNA follows: TGCGCCAGCAGCAAAGCTAGCGGGGCAAACACCGGGGAGCTGTTTTTT. Residues: CASSKASGANTGELFF.

This sequence joins TRBV7-4 and TRBJ2-5, with D possibly TRBD2 on 5 matching bases. Trimming removed 5 bases at V and 5 bases at J, with 12 bases between. The germline CDR1 and CDR2 sequences are SGHVT and SQSDAQ. The CDR3 covers 13 residues. CDR3 in DNA: TGTGCCAGCAGCCCCCCGAGGGTGGAGACCCAGTACTTC. Translation: CASSPPRVETQYF.

In this sample, this clonotype turned up a few times. The J gene is TRBJ2-7, the V gene TRBV4-2; TRBD2 matches 7 bases. After removal of 0 bases from V and 2 bases from J, the junction contained 4 bases not matched to a gene. Germline V gene lookup returns CDR1 LGHNA and CDR2 YNFKEQ. This CDR3 is 15 amino acids long. The CDR3 region is CASSQDRGVTYEQYF. CDR3 nucleotide sequence: TGTGCCAGCAGCCAAGATCGGGGGGTGACCTACGAGCAGTACTTC.

The rearrangement uses TRBV19 and TRBJ2-1; possibly TRBD1 or TRBD2 for D (5 bases each). Trimming took off 8 bases at V and 4 bases at J, with 15 bases between the two ends. The CDR3 has 14 amino acids. Germline V gene lookup returns CDR1 LNHDA and CDR2 SQIVND (reference sequence). The CDR3 sequence: CASAWDGRYNEQFF. The CDR3, as DNA: TGTGCCAGTGCCTGGGACGGAAGATACAATGAGCAGTTCTTC.

This clonotype was observed once. The chain uses TRBV3-1 and TRBJ2-3; either TRBD1 or TRBD2 may fit D (6 bases each). CDR1 is LGHDT and CDR2 is YNNKEL in the germline V gene (reference sequence). CDR3 length: 17 amino acids. Trimming pared 1 base from V and 0 bases from J, leaving 14 bases between. The CDR3 loop is CASSQGGLGGSTDTQYF. In DNA form, the CDR3 reads TGTGCCAGCAGCCAAGGGGGGCTAGGGGGGAGCACAGATACGCAGTATTTT.

The chain links TRBV7-9 to TRBJ2-1; D not resolved. The germline V and J ends were trimmed by 5 bases and 0 bases, with 11 bases remaining between them. Germline CDR1 is SEHNR and CDR2 is FQNEAQ (reference sequence). CDR3 length: 15 residues. CDR3 region: CASSPSRFSYNEQFF. The DNA for the CDR3 is TGTGCCAGCAGCCCCAGTAGGTTCTCCTACAATGAGCAGTTCTTC.

V usage is TRBV6-5 and J usage is TRBJ2-5; TRBD1 aligns across 9 bases. The CDR3 has 15 residues. Germline V lookup: CDR1 MNHEY, CDR2 SVGAGI. Losses at the gene ends were 3 bases for V and 6 bases for J; bases not matched to a gene: 8. The CDR3 DNA sequence: TGTGCCAGCAGTTATTTGACAGGGGGTTCCAAGACCCAGTACTTC. Its protein product is CASSYLTGGSKTQYF.

This chain links TRBV12-3 or TRBV12-4 with TRBJ2-6, with D possibly being TRBD1 (6 bases). The CDR3 consists of 14 residues. V was shortened by 8 bases and J by 1 base, with 9 bases between the two germline ends. DNA for the CDR3: TGTGCCAGCGTCCAGGGGTCTGGGGCCAACGTCCTGACTTTC. Protein product: CASVQGSGANVLTF.

The chain uses TRBV12-3 or TRBV12-4 and TRBJ1-2; D is uncertain. CDR3 length: 12 residues. V lost 7 bases, J lost 0 bases, and 6 bases lay in between. This chain's CDR3 is CASTAANYGYTF. The CDR3 bases are TGTGCCAGCACCGCAGCTAACTATGGCTACACCTTC.